This T cell receptor beta chain was observed in a study of T cell repertoires in cytomegalovirus infection. From the reads, TCRdb called clonotypes with MiXCR, one entry per CDR3 protein. The data contain 310,000 or so distinct CDR3 sequences, about 23% of them singletons. The germline gives CDR1 DFQATT, CDR2 SNEGSKA (reference sequence). V lost 6 bases, J lost 2 bases, and 9 bases stayed unmatched. The CDR3 spans 15 residues. V usage is TRBV20-1 and J usage is TRBJ2-3; 9 bases align to TRBD2. This receptor was taken from a human donor in good health (CMV status not recorded). Some clones in this sample may be carry-over from other donors' samples. Sequenced material: PBMCs. The CDR3 is CSAGLAGAYTDTQYF. For the CDR3, the DNA is TGCAGTGCGGGTTTAGCGGGGGCCTACACAGATACGCAGTATTTT.